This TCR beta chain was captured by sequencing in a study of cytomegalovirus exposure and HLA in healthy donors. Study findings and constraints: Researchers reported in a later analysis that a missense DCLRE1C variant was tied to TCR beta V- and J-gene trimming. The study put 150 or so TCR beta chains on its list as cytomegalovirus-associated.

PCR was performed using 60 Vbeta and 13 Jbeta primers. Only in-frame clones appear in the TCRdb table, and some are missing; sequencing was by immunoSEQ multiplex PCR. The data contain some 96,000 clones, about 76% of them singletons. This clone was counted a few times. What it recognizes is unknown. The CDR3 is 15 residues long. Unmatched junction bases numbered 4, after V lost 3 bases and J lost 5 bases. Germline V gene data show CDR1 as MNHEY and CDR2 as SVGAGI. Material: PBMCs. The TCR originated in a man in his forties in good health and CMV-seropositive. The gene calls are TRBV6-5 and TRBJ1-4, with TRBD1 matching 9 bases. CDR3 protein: CASSYSGTGNEKLFF. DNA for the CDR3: TGTGCCAGCAGTTATTCCGGGACAGGGAATGAAAAACTGTTTTTT.